This T cell receptor (beta chain) stems from a study of human T cells and chemical hapten exposure. Background on the study: Small discrepancies in pooled library volume mainly accounted for the varying TCR yields per sample.

The CDR3 consists of 14 residues. V was clipped by 2 bases and J by 6 bases, with 11 bases between them. Germline V CDR1 and CDR2: SGHAT, FQDESV (reference sequence). Study observations and caveats: Alopecia in all donors means immunity may differ from healthy individuals. As patch test score rose, PT1 expanded TCR counts tended to rise as well.

The time point denotes: patch test 3, about 24 weeks after DPC sensitization. As to treatment: therapeutic diphenylcyclopropenone sensitization with weekly scalp DPC. Staff drew blood before applying each patch test. A word on this clonotype: Its antigen is unidentified.

MiXCR, applied by TCRdb to the RACE reads, yields one record per CDR3 protein. The sample includes 150,000 to 200,000 distinct CDR3 sequences, about a quarter seen only once; the top ten take about 2.1%. The material was whole blood, obtained in connection with sensitization to the hapten diphenylcyclopropenone (DPC). The clonotype was recovered from a woman aged 18-29 years with alopecia areata. Some clones in this sample may be carry-over from other donors' samples. The rearrangement links TRBV11-1 to TRBJ2-1; perhaps D is TRBD1 or TRBD2 (5 bases each). The CDR3 DNA follows: TGTGCCAGCAGCTTAAATCGGGGCTTCAATGAGCAGTTCTTC. Encoded protein: CASSLNRGFNEQFF.